This TCR beta chain appears in the sequencing data of a study of T cell responses to AZD1222 COVID-19 vaccine. Study-wide results and caveats: In all cases, repertoires were sampled only after the peak T cell response. At baseline, seropositivity was found in only five or six AZD1222 recipients.

Notes on this clone: As yet, its antigen is unknown.

The repertoire was sequenced with immunoSEQ multiplex PCR; TCRdb's copy has only in-frame clones and lacks some. The table shows fewer than 150,000 clones, with around 89% occurring only once. This CDR3 has 14 amino acids. V shed 9 bases and J shed 5 bases, with 15 bases lying between them. Germline values: CDR1 KGHDR, CDR2 SFDVKD. The material was peripheral blood, obtained 28 days after the second AZD1222 dose. The J gene is TRBJ2-2, the V gene TRBV24-1, with D possibly TRBD1 on 6 matching bases. This receptor was obtained from an adult who received the AZD1222 COVID-19 vaccine. As DNA, the CDR3 is TGTGCCACCGAACAACAGGGAAGTACCGGGGAGCTGTTTTTT. Protein product: CATEQQGSTGELFF.